This entry concerns a single T cell receptor beta chain. Its antigen is still unknown. Germline V CDR1 and CDR2: MNHEY, SMNVEV (reference sequence). V dropped 5 bases and J dropped 4 bases, with 21 bases sitting between them. CDR3 length: 16 amino acids. PCR primers comprised 60 Vbeta and 13 Jbeta primers. Produced via immunoSEQ multiplex PCR; TCRdb's table is partial and in-frame only. The sample has around 130,000 clones, just under 80% seen once. The sample is drawn from a study of cytomegalovirus exposure and HLA in healthy donors. Study-wide findings and caveats: Specific recognition of CMV antigens was confirmed in vitro for a few chains (all CMV-associated). Later on, analysis showed that most CMV-associated TCR beta chains appeared to be HLA-restricted. Certain indistinguishable V segments, among them TRBV6-2 and TRBV6-3, were excluded.

The TCR originated in a middle-aged woman in good health and CMV-seronegative. The V gene is TRBV27, the J gene TRBJ2-7; D is perhaps TRBD1 (6 bases). The source material was PBMCs. CDR3 region: CASSPSRTRGSYEQYF. The CDR3 DNA sequence: TGTGCCAGCAGTCCCTCACGGACGAGGGGGAGTTACGAGCAGTACTTC.